The rows below give T cell receptor beta chains drawn from one sample of a study of neurological immune-mediated disorders. TCRdb ran MiXCR on the 5' RACE reads and lists one entry per CDR3 protein. The table lists tens of thousands of distinct CDR3 sequences, 4.5% to 6.5% of them singletons. Sequencing was performed on PBMCs. The origin of the receptors is a young woman with multiple sclerosis. Both conserved end residues are trimmed from each CDR3.

J gene | V gene | CDR3 protein
TRBJ2-3 | TRBV5-1 | ASSKSGVGTDTQY
TRBJ2-1 | TRBV10-3 | AISPSGLGYEQF
TRBJ2-3 | TRBV5-1 | ASSPASGGITDTQY
TRBJ2-7 | TRBV5-1 | ASSFGRGRGAYEQY
TRBJ1-6 | TRBV12-3/TRBV12-4 | ASSRRQGFWSSPLH
TRBJ2-2 | TRBV6-4 | ASSDTSGGRDTGELF
TRBJ2-5 | TRBV18 | ASSPPGRVGETQY
TRBJ2-1 | TRBV20-1 | SARGLAGEQF
TRBJ2-5 | TRBV5-1 | ASTSGTSGIPRGETQY
TRBJ2-2 | TRBV20-1 | SARPSGGGTGELF
TRBJ2-3 | TRBV18 | ASSPLQGAPDTQY
TRBJ1-2 | TRBV20-1 | SATTGGAGGYT
TRBJ2-6 | TRBV6-5 | ASSYPILHTRSGANVLT
TRBJ2-3 | TRBV15 | ATSSPGTGGVDTQY
TRBJ2-1 | TRBV5-1 | ASSRDPGQGKF
TRBJ1-2 | TRBV5-1 | ASSLSQGDGYT
TRBJ2-1 | TRBV27 | ASSLSASGADEQF
TRBJ2-3 | TRBV4-2 | ASSQVAVPDTQY
TRBJ2-3 | TRBV27 | ASSLRPSDTQY
TRBJ1-1 | TRBV12-3/TRBV12-4 | ASRGRQGSTEAF
TRBJ2-6 | TRBV19 | ASKRIDTGSGANVLT
TRBJ2-3 | TRBV15 | ATSGQDRGNGP
TRBJ2-5 | TRBV10-3 | AIRPGLEAGVHQY
TRBJ2-2 | TRBV5-1 | ASSPRQGATGELF
TRBJ2-1 | TRBV20-1 | SAGTSGTAYNEQF
TRBJ1-1 | TRBV20-1 | SARDDRGHPEAF
TRBJ2-3 | TRBV5-1 | ASSLEGEPDTQY
TRBJ1-1 | TRBV6-2/TRBV6-3 | ATIGQVKAF
TRBJ2-5 | TRBV10-3 | AISDPAKSRPETQY
TRBJ1-1 | TRBV15 | ATSREGGQYTEAF